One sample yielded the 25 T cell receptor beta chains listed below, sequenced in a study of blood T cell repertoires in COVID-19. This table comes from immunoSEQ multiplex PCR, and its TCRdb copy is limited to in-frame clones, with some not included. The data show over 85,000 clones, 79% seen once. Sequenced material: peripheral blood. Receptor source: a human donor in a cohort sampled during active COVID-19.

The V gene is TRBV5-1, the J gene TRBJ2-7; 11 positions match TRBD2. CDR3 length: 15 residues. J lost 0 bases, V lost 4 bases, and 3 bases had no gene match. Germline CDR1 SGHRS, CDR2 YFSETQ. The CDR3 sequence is CASSGGTSGSYEQYF. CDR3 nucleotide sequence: TGCGCCAGCAGCGGAGGGACTAGCGGCTCCTACGAGCAGTACTTC.

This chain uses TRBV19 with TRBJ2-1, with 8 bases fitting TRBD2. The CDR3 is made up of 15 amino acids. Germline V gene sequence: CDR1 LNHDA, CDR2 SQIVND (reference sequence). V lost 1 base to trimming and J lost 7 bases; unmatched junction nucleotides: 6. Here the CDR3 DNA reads TGTGCCAGTAGTATAGCGGGACTAGTTTTGAATGAGCAGTTCTTC. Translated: CASSIAGLVLNEQFF.

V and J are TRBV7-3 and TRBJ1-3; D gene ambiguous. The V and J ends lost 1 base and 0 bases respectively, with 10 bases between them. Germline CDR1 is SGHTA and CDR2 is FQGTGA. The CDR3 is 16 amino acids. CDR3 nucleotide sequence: TGTGCCAGCAGCTTAAACGGCGGATCCTCTGGAAACACCATATATTTT. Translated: CASSLNGGSSGNTIYF.

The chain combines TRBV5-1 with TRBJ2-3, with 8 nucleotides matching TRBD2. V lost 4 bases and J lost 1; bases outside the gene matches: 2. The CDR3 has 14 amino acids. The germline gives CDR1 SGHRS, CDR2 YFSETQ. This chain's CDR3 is CASSPGGGTDTQYF. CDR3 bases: TGCGCCAGCAGCCCGGGAGGGGGCACAGATACGCAGTATTTT.

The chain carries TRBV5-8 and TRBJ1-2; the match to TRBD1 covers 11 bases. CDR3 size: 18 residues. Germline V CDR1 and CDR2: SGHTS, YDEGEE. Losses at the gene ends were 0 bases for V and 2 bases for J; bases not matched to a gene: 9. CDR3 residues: CASSLEGQGVHVNYGYTF. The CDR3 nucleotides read TGTGCCAGCAGCTTGGAGGGACAGGGGGTCCATGTGAACTATGGCTACACCTTC.

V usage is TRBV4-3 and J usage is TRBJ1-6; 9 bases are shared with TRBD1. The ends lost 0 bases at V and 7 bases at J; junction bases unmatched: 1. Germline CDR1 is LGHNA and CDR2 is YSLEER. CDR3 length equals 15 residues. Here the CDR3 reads CASSQDGQGNSPLHF. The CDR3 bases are TGCGCCAGCAGCCAAGACGGACAGGGGAATTCACCCCTCCACTTT.

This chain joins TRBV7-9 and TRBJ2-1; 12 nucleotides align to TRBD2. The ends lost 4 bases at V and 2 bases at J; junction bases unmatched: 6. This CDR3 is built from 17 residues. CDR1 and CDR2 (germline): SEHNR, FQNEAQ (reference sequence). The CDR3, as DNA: TGTGCCAGCAGCTCCCGACTAGCGGGAGTTCCCTACAATGAGCAGTTCTTC. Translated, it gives CASSSRLAGVPYNEQFF.

The CDR3, as DNA: TGTGCCAGTTCCGGGACTAGCCAAGAGACCCAGTACTTC. Its translation: CASSGTSQETQYF. The chain carries TRBV19 and TRBJ2-5, with 8 bases that match TRBD2. This CDR3 is 13 amino acids long. Trimming removed 8 bases from V and 1 base from J; junction bases left unmatched: 3. CDR1 and CDR2 from the germline V gene are LNHDA and SQIVND (reference sequence). The variable domain in full, completed from reference TRBV19 and TRBJ2-5, reads DGGITQSPKYLFRKEGQNVTLSCEQNLNHDAMYWYRQDPGQGLRLIYYSQIVNDFQKGDIAEGYSVSREKKESFPLTVTSAQKNPTAFYLCASSGTSQETQYFGPGTRLLVL.

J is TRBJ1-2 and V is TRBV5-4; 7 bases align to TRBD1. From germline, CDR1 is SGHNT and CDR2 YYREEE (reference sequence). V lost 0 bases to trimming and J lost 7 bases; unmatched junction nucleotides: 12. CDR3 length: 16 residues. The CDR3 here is CASSLARQGARGGYTF. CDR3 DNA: TGTGCCAGCAGCTTGGCGAGACAGGGCGCCCGGGGTGGCTACACCTTC.

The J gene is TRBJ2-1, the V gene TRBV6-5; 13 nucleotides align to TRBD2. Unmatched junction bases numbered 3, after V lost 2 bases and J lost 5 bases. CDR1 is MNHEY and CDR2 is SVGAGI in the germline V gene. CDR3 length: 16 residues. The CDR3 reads CASSYHGLAGDNEQFF. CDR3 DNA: TGTGCCAGCAGTTACCACGGACTAGCGGGGGACAATGAGCAGTTCTTC.

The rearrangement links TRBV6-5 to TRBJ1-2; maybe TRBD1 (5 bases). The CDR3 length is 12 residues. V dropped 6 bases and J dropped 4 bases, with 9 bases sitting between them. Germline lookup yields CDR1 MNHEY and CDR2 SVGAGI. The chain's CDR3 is CASSTGAYGYTF. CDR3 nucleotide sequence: TGTGCCAGCAGCACAGGAGCCTATGGCTACACCTTC.

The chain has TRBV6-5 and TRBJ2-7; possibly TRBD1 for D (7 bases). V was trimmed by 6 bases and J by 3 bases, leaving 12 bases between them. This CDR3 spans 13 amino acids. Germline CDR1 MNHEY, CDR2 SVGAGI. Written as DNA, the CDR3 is TGTGCCAGCAGGGCAGGGGGGATCTACGAGCAGTACTTC. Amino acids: CASRAGGIYEQYF.

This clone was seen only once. The CDR3 nucleotides are TGTGCCAGCAGCTTGTTACTAGCGGGATCAGATACGCAGTATTTT. This encodes CASSLLLAGSDTQYF. The V call is TRBV11-2, the J call TRBJ2-3; 10 bases fit TRBD2. With 3 bases clipped from V and 4 bases from J, the junction kept 4 bases outside the gene matches. Germline assignment: CDR1 SGHAT and CDR2 FQNNGV. The CDR3 totals 15 residues.

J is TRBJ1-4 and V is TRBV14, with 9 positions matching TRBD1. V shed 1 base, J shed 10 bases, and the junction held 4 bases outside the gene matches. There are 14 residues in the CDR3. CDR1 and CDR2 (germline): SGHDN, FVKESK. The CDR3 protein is CASSQAMDRGKLFF. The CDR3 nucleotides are TGTGCCAGCAGCCAAGCTATGGACAGGGGAAAACTGTTTTTT.

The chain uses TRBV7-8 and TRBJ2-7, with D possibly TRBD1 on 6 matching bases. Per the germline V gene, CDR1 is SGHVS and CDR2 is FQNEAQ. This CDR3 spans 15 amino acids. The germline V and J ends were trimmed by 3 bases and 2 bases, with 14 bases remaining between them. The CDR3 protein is CASSLYREPTYEQYF. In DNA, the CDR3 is TGTGCCAGCAGCTTGTACAGGGAGCCCACCTACGAGCAGTACTTC.

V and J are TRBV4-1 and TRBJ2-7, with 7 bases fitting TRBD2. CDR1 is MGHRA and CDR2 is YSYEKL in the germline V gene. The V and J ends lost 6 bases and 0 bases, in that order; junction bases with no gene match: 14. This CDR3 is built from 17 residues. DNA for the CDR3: TGCGCCAGCAGTAAACCTGGCCTTCGGGGGGACTCCTACGAGCAGTACTTC. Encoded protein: CASSKPGLRGDSYEQYF.

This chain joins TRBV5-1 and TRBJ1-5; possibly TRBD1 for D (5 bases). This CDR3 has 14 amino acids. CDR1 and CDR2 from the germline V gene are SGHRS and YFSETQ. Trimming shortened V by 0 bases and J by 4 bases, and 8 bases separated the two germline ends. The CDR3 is CASSLDDSNQPQHF. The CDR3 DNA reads TGCGCCAGCAGCTTGGATGACAGTAATCAGCCCCAGCATTTT.

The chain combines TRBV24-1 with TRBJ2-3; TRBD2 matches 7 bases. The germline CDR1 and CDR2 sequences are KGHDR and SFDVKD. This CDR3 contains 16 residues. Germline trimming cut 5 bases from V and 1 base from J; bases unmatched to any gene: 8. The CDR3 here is CATSARRGIGTDTQYF. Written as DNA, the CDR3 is TGTGCCACCAGTGCGCGGCGGGGGATTGGCACAGATACGCAGTATTTT.

The CDR3, as DNA: TGCGCCAGCAGCCGCCGGACATCGTACGGGGCCAACGTCCTGACTTTC. This sequence encodes CASSRRTSYGANVLTF. J is TRBJ2-6 and V is TRBV4-1, with D possibly matching TRBD1 (5 bases). This CDR3 spans 16 amino acids. Germline CDR1 is MGHRA and CDR2 is YSYEKL. V was clipped by 4 bases and J by 4 bases, with 14 bases between them.

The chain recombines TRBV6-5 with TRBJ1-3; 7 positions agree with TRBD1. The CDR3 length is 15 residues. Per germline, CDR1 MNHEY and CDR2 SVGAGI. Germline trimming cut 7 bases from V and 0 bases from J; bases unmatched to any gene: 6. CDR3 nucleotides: TGTGCCAGCACTTTAGACAGGGACTCTGGAAACACCATATATTTT. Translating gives CASTLDRDSGNTIYF.

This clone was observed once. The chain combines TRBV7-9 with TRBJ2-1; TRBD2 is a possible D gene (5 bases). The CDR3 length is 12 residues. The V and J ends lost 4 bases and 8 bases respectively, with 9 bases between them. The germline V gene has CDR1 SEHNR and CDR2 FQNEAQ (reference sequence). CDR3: CASSSGLYEQFF. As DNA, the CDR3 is TGTGCCAGCAGCTCTGGACTCTATGAGCAGTTCTTC.

The CDR3 loop is CASRATDGVFQPQHF. The CDR3 bases are TGTGCCAGCAGGGCTACTGACGGAGTATTTCAGCCCCAGCATTTT. The chain couples TRBV2 to TRBJ1-5, with D hard to call. The CDR3 totals 15 residues. Germline V gene lookup returns CDR1 SNHLY and CDR2 FYNNEI. Trimming took 6 bases from V and 6 from J, leaving 18 bases between them. Together with reference TRBV2 and TRBJ1-5, the CDR3 gives the full variable domain: EPEVTQTPSHQVTQMGQEVILRCVPISNHLYFYWYRQILGQKVEFLVSFYNNEISEKSEIFDDQFSVERPDGSNFTLKIRSTKLEDSAMYFCASRATDGVFQPQHFGDGTRLSIL.

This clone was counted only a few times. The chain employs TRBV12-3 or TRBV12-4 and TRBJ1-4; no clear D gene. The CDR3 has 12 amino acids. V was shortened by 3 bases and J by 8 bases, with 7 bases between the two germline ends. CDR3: CASSLAGEKLFF. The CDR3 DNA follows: TGTGCCAGCAGTTTGGCTGGCGAAAAACTGTTTTTT.

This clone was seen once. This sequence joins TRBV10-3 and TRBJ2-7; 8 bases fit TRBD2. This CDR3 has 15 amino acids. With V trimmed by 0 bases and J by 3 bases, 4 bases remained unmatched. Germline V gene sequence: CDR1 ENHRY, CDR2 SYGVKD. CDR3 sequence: CAISESAGGDYEQYF. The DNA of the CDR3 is TGTGCCATCAGTGAGTCGGCGGGAGGTGACTACGAGCAGTACTTC.

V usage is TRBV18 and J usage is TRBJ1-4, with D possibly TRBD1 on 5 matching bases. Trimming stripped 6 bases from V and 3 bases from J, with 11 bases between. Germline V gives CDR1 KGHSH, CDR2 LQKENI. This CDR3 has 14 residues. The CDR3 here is CASSPTASNEKLFF. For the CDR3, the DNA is TGTGCCAGCTCGCCGACAGCGTCTAATGAAAAACTGTTTTTT.